This TCR beta chain was recovered during a study of blood T cell repertoires in COVID-19. This CDR3 has 13 residues. V trimming: 4 bases; J trimming: 9 bases; junction bases outside the gene matches: 5. Germline V lookup: CDR1 SGHDT, CDR2 YYEEEE. The repertoire was sequenced with immunoSEQ multiplex PCR; TCRdb's copy has only in-frame clones and lacks some. The data show about 130,000 clones, approximately 83% seen once. V and J are TRBV5-6 and TRBJ2-1, with TRBD1 matching over 9 bases. Sequencing was performed on peripheral blood. The clonotype originates from a man in his forties or fifties with active or convalescent COVID-19. CDR3: CASSAGTGFEQFF. In DNA, the CDR3 is TGTGCCAGCAGCGCCGGGACAGGGTTTGAGCAGTTCTTC.